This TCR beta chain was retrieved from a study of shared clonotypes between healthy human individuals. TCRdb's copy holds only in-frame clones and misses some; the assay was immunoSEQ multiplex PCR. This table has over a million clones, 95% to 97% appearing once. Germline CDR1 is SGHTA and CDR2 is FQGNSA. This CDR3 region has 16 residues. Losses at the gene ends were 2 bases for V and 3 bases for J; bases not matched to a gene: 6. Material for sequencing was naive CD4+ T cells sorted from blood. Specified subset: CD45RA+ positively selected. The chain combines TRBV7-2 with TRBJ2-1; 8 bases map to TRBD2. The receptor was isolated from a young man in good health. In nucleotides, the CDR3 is TGTGCCAGCAGCTTATCTGGTAGCGGGATCTACAATGAGCAGTTCTTC. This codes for CASSLSGSGIYNEQFF.